The present entry profiles one TCR beta chain with its context. The sample is drawn from a study of CD8 T cells in ankylosing spondylitis. Deletions cut 5 bases from V and 4 bases from J, with 26 bases between. Germline values: CDR1 SGHAT, CDR2 FQNNGV. This CDR3 contains 18 residues. Quantitative 5'-RACE with molecular barcodes generated TCR beta libraries. TCRdb independently ran MiXCR on the 5' RACE reads; one entry per CDR3 protein. Of roughly 68,000 distinct CDR3 sequences listed, approximately 5.7% are singletons. The sequence came from a male donor with ankylosing spondylitis. Material: synovial fluid, either unsorted or a sorted T cell fraction (not recorded which). The V gene is TRBV11-2, the J gene TRBJ1-2, with unresolved D. Here the CDR3 reads CASSKKATGPSFSYGYTF. The CDR3 DNA is TGTGCCAGCAGCAAAAAAGCAACGGGTCCCAGTTTTTCCTATGGCTACACCTTC.